The present TCR beta chain was sequenced within a study of T cells in localized non-small cell lung cancer. V shed 6 bases, J shed 1 base, and the junction held 8 bases outside the gene matches. CDR3 length: 15 amino acids. The germline gives CDR1 MNHEY, CDR2 SVGAGI. General study findings and limits: Uninvolved adjacent lung, not tumor, had the highest T cell clonality. Higher blood T cell density went with longer overall survival. Because researchers sequenced only one region of the tumor, heterogeneity is still possible.

On this clone itself: Its antigen is unknown.

Profiled with immunoSEQ multiplex PCR; TCRdb holds only in-frame clones, not every one. The table includes about 33,000 clones, about four fifths detected once. The receptor's source is a male donor at least 60 years old with stage III squamous cell lung carcinoma. V gene TRBV6-5 combines with J gene TRBJ2-5; 7 bases line up with TRBD2. The sequencing used peripheral blood, collected before any cancer treatment. CDR3 nucleotide sequence: TGTGCCAGCAGGAGGAGGAGCGGGATCCAAGAGACCCAGTACTTC. It codes for CASRRRSGIQETQYF.